This T cell receptor beta chain comes out of a study of CD8+ T cells in alopecia areata. Notes on the study in general: Lesional scalp, notably in alopecia totalis/universalis, had clonality above that of normal scalp.

As regards this clone: What it binds is unknown.

The CDR3 sequence is 11 residues long. Per germline, CDR1 SQVTM and CDR2 ANQGSEA. Trimming left V 3 bases short and J 4 bases short, with 3 bases between. Treatment: oral pan-JAK inhibitor, 5-10 mg twice daily. cDNA serving as the sequencing template came from extracted, reverse transcribed RNA. Some clones are missing from TCRdb's copy, which holds only in-frame ones; the method was immunoSEQ multiplex PCR. This table has around 150,000 clones, approximately 65% appearing once. The origin of this receptor is a human donor with alopecia areata. This chain connects TRBV29-1 to TRBJ2-2; D uncertain. The sample here was CD4+ T cells sorted from blood, taken at week 4, from a patient treated with tofacitinib. The CDR3, as DNA: TGCAGCGTTGACACCACCGGGGAGCTGTTTTTT. Amino acid sequence: CSVDTTGELFF.